One sample yielded the 8 T cell receptor beta chains listed below, sequenced in a study of cytomegalovirus exposure and HLA in healthy donors. The assay was immunoSEQ multiplex PCR, and TCRdb's table has in-frame clones only and misses some. The data hold about 170,000 clones, with 75% to 90% observed a single time. Sequencing used PBMCs. These receptors all come from a woman aged 18-30 years in good health and CMV-seronegative.

The chain is built from TRBV6-5 and TRBJ1-2; no reliable D call. This CDR3 has 13 amino acids. Trimming removed 0 bases at V and 4 bases at J, with 6 bases between. From germline, CDR1 is MNHEY and CDR2 SVGAGI. CDR3 in amino acids: CASSYSGSYGYTF. The DNA of the CDR3 is TGTGCCAGCAGTTACTCGGGCAGCTATGGCTACACCTTC.

V is TRBV13 and J is TRBJ2-3; TRBD1 matches 9 bases. The germline gives CDR1 PRHDT, CDR2 FYEKMQ (reference sequence). The CDR3 runs 18 residues. The ends lost 4 bases at V and 0 bases at J; junction bases unmatched: 11. DNA for the CDR3: TGTGCCAGCAGCTCCACAGGGGGCCTAAGTCCTAGCACAGATACGCAGTATTTT. Translated: CASSSTGGLSPSTDTQYF.

This chain uses TRBV5-1 with TRBJ1-1; 12 nucleotides align to TRBD1. The CDR3 length is 13 residues. Germline CDR1 SGHRS, CDR2 YFSETQ. J was trimmed by 11 bases and V by 3 bases; bases with no gene match: 5. DNA for the CDR3: TGCGCCAGCAGCTCCGGGACAGGGGGCAAGGCTTTCTTT. This translates into CASSSGTGGKAFF.

The chain carries TRBV10-3 and TRBJ1-2; possibly TRBD1 for D (5 bases). The CDR3 spans 15 residues. V lost 4 bases, J lost 3 bases, and 15 bases lay in between. Germline lookup yields CDR1 ENHRY and CDR2 SYGVKD. The CDR3 is CAISVIRGGDYGYTF. Written as DNA, the CDR3 is TGTGCCATCAGTGTAATCCGAGGAGGGGACTATGGCTACACCTTC.

The J gene is TRBJ1-6, the V gene TRBV5-6, with D unclear. V was clipped by 2 bases and J by 1 base, with 10 bases between them. The CDR3 covers 16 residues. The germline CDR1 and CDR2 sequences are SGHDT and YYEEEE. This CDR3 is CASSFWEASYNSPLHF. CDR3 nucleotide sequence: TGTGCCAGCAGCTTTTGGGAGGCATCCTATAATTCACCCCTCCACTTT.

The V and J genes are TRBV6-6 and TRBJ2-7; 10 positions match TRBD1. The CDR3 contains 14 residues. Per germline, CDR1 MNHNY and CDR2 SVGAGI (reference sequence). The trim removed 10 bases at V and 5 bases at J, leaving 11 bases unmatched. The CDR3 here is CAIRSRDRGHEQYF. The DNA for the CDR3 is TGTGCCATCAGATCCCGGGACAGGGGCCACGAGCAGTACTTC.

The J gene is TRBJ2-7, the V gene TRBV6-5; tentatively, D is TRBD1 (5 bases). Deletions cut 2 bases from V and 3 bases from J, with 14 bases between. Germline CDR1 MNHEY, CDR2 SVGAGI. The CDR3 has 15 amino acids. The CDR3 DNA reads TGTGCCAGCAGTTACCACTCAGGGTGGGGCTACGAGCAGTACTTC. Translated, it gives CASSYHSGWGYEQYF.

This chain uses TRBV11-2 with TRBJ2-7; D uncertain. In germline, CDR1 is SGHAT, CDR2 FQNNGV. This CDR3 has 15 residues. V lost 1 base and J 0 bases, leaving 10 bases between the germline ends. In DNA form, the CDR3 reads TGTGCCAGCAGCTTAGGTGTCAGAAGCTCCTACGAGCAGTACTTC. It specifies CASSLGVRSSYEQYF.